A single sample is the source of the 20 T cell receptor beta chains below, sequenced in a study of PD-L1 blockade in urothelial cancer (dated 2017 in TCRdb). The library was made by the immunoSEQ multiplex PCR assay. TCRdb re-hosts the immuneACCESS table, in-frame sequences only. Its copies lack some clones; in the studies checked, an unresolved V gene accounts for under half of them, and the cause for the rest is not known. Recorded for this sample are about 70,000 clones; roughly 80% of them occurred a single time. Of the sample, approximately 5% falls within the top ten clones. Source: PBMCs, taken around atezolizumab (anti-PD-L1) treatment. All receptors come from a man between 65 and 85 years old with urothelial cancer.

This chain uses TRBV7-6 with TRBJ2-3; 7 bases align to TRBD2. V was pared by 2 bases and J by 1 base, with 3 bases of the junction left unmatched. The CDR3 totals 15 residues. Germline V CDR1 and CDR2: SGHVS, FNYEAQ. The DNA for the CDR3 is TGTGCCAGCAGCTTAAGCGGGGTGGGCACAGATACGCAGTATTTT. Its protein product is CASSLSGVGTDTQYF.

This clone was counted only a few times. The chain joins TRBV30 to TRBJ1-3, with 8 bases lining up with TRBD1. CDR3 length: 14 residues. The germline V gene has CDR1 GTSNPN and CDR2 SVGIG (reference sequence). The ends lost 5 bases at V and 3 bases at J; junction bases unmatched: 6. The CDR3 here is CAWHQDRVGNTIYF. The DNA for the CDR3 is TGTGCCTGGCACCAGGACAGGGTTGGAAACACCATATATTTT. Full variable domain (outside the CDR3, taken from reference TRBV30 and TRBJ1-3): SQTIHQWPATLVQPVGSPLSLECTVEGTSNPNLYWYRQAAGRGLQLLFYSVGIGQISSEVPQNLSASRPQDRQFILSSKKLLLSDSGFYLCAWHQDRVGNTIYFGEGSWLTVV.

This clone was found once. The rearrangement uses TRBV6-5 and TRBJ1-2; D gene ambiguous. The germline V gene encodes CDR1 MNHEY and CDR2 SVGAGI. The CDR3 totals 13 residues. Trimming pared 0 bases from V and 2 bases from J, leaving 4 bases between. In DNA form, the CDR3 reads TGTGCCAGCAGTTACTCCGGGAACTATGGCTACACCTTC. This sequence encodes CASSYSGNYGYTF.

The chain recombines TRBV7-9 with TRBJ1-4; perhaps TRBD1 as D (5 bases). V was shortened by 3 bases and J by 6 bases, with 14 bases between the two germline ends. The germline CDR1 and CDR2 sequences are SEHNR and FQNEAQ (reference sequence). The CDR3 runs to 15 residues. The CDR3 bases are TGTGCCAGCAGCTTGGCGGGACCTTCAGATGAAAAACTGTTTTTT. Translating gives CASSLAGPSDEKLFF.

The V gene is TRBV5-1, the J gene TRBJ2-1, with 8 positions matching TRBD2. The CDR3 has 16 amino acids. Germline lookup yields CDR1 SGHRS and CDR2 YFSETQ. V was clipped by 4 bases and J by 7 bases; unmatched bases: 13. CDR3 sequence (DNA): TGCGCCAGCAGCCCGGGGGGGACTAGAGGACGAAATGAGCAGTTCTTC. Translation gives CASSPGGTRGRNEQFF.

The chain has TRBV5-4 and TRBJ1-2; 7 positions match TRBD1. Losses at the gene ends were 6 bases for V and 4 bases for J; bases not matched to a gene: 12. Germline V gene sequence: CDR1 SGHNT, CDR2 YYREEE (reference sequence). The CDR3 spans 15 residues. The CDR3 protein is CASIFRDRWAYGYTF. In DNA form, the CDR3 reads TGTGCCAGCATCTTCCGGGACAGATGGGCCTATGGCTACACCTTC.

This clone showed up just a few times. V and J are TRBV28 and TRBJ1-3; no reliable D call. Germline CDR1 and CDR2: MDHEN and SYDVKM. This CDR3 has 14 residues. V shed 7 bases and J shed 4 bases, with 14 bases lying between them. CDR3 in amino acids: CASTLPGTGNTIYF. The CDR3 nucleotides read TGTGCCAGCACCCTACCGGGTACGGGAAACACCATATATTTT.

The chain joins TRBV19 to TRBJ2-1, with TRBD2 matching over 14 bases. With V trimmed by 6 bases and J by 6 bases, 13 bases remained unmatched. The CDR3 has 18 residues. In germline, CDR1 is LNHDA, CDR2 SQIVND (reference sequence). CDR3 amino acids: CASSLGGTSGRFSNEQFF. The CDR3 bases are TGTGCCAGTAGCCTGGGTGGGACTAGCGGGAGATTCAGCAATGAGCAGTTCTTC.

This clone was detected only once. This chain uses TRBV18 with TRBJ2-5, with 8 nucleotides matching TRBD1. Germline CDR1 is KGHSH and CDR2 is LQKENI. With V trimmed by 2 bases and J by 5 bases, 7 bases remained unmatched. The length of the CDR3 is 15 residues. In DNA form, the CDR3 reads TGTGCCAGCTCACCAACAGGGGGTTCTAAGGAGACCCAGTACTTC. Protein product: CASSPTGGSKETQYF.

The chain combines TRBV30 with TRBJ2-5; perhaps TRBD2 as D (6 bases). Germline V gene sequence: CDR1 GTSNPN, CDR2 SVGIG (reference sequence). The germline V and J ends were trimmed by 0 bases and 3 bases, with 11 bases remaining between them. This CDR3 region has 14 residues. Here the CDR3 reads CAWSVREREETQYF. The CDR3 region has the DNA TGTGCCTGGAGTGTACGAGAGCGGGAAGAGACCCAGTACTTC.

The sample holds a few counts of this clone. The CDR3: CASSEDRGPSNYGYTF. The CDR3 nucleotides are TGTGCCAGCAGCGAAGACAGGGGGCCTTCTAACTATGGCTACACCTTC. The genes are TRBV5-6 and TRBJ1-2; TRBD1 matches at 10 bases. The CDR3 has 16 residues. Germline loops: CDR1 SGHDT, CDR2 YYEEEE. V shed 4 bases and J 0 bases; nucleotides not matched to a gene: 6. The full variable domain, completed using reference TRBV5-6 and TRBJ1-2, is DAGVTQSPTHLIKTRGQQVTLRCSPKSGHDTVSWYQQALGQGPQFIFQYYEEEERQRGNFPDRFSGHQFPNYSSELNVNALLLGDSALYLCASSEDRGPSNYGYTFGSGTRLTVV.

The rearrangement joins TRBV5-1 to TRBJ2-7, with TRBD1 identical over 8 bases. Germline CDR1 is SGHRS and CDR2 is YFSETQ. V dropped 4 bases and J dropped 6; count of bases not matched to a gene: 6. The CDR3 sequence is 13 residues long. CDR3 sequence reads: CASSADRAPEQYF. The CDR3 DNA is TGCGCCAGCAGCGCGGACAGGGCCCCCGAGCAGTACTTC.

This chain joins TRBV7-6 and TRBJ2-7; weak D call: TRBD1 (6 bases). The CDR3 sequence is 12 residues long. V was pared by 5 bases and J by 6 bases, with 11 bases between. CDR1 is SGHVS, CDR2 FNYEAQ, per germline. CDR3 in DNA: TGTGCCAGCAGCCTTGGGGGCGGCGAGCAGTACTTC. Its protein product is CASSLGGGEQYF.

The V and J genes are TRBV7-9 and TRBJ2-5; 9 bases agree with TRBD1. The trim removed 6 bases at V and 1 base at J, leaving 12 bases unmatched. The length of the CDR3 is 17 residues. The germline V gene encodes CDR1 SEHNR and CDR2 FQNEAQ (reference sequence). The DNA for the CDR3 is TGTGCCAGCAGGGCCGGGACAGGGAGGGGGGCCCAAGAGACCCAGTACTTC. Translation: CASRAGTGRGAQETQYF.

This clone was seen once. The rearrangement uses TRBV28 and TRBJ2-3; 8 bases agree with TRBD1. This CDR3 comprises 14 residues. The V gene's germline CDR1 is MDHEN and CDR2 SYDVKM. J lost 3 bases, V lost 4 bases, and 3 bases had no gene match. The CDR3 sequence: CASSSGGGTDTQYF. The CDR3 nucleotides are TGTGCCAGCAGTTCAGGGGGCGGGACAGATACGCAGTATTTT. Supplemented by reference TRBV28 and TRBJ2-3, the full variable domain reads DVKVTQSSRYLVKRTGEKVFLECVQDMDHENMFWYRQDPGLGLRLIYFSYDVKMKEKGDIPEGYSVSREKKERFSLILESASTNQTSMYLCASSSGGGTDTQYFGPGTRLTVL.

This clone is a singleton in its sample. The J gene is TRBJ2-2, the V gene TRBV7-6, with 12 bases aligning to TRBD2. V was pared by 6 bases and J by 5 bases, with 4 bases of the junction left unmatched. Germline V gives CDR1 SGHVS, CDR2 FNYEAQ. The CDR3 runs to 15 residues. CDR3 region: CASSLAGGGTGELFF. CDR3 nucleotides: TGTGCCAGCAGTCTAGCGGGAGGGGGAACCGGGGAGCTGTTTTTT. Supplemented by reference TRBV7-6 and TRBJ2-2, the full variable domain reads GAGVSQSPRYKVTKRGQDVALRCDPISGHVSLYWYRQALGQGPEFLTYFNYEAQQDKSGLPNDRFSAERPEGSISTLTIQRTEQRDSAMYRCASSLAGGGTGELFFGEGSRLTVL.

This rearrangement joins TRBV6-4 to TRBJ1-2; weak D call: TRBD1 (6 bases). The CDR3 has 13 amino acids. Germline lookup yields CDR1 MRHNA and CDR2 SNTAGT. Trimming pared 5 bases from V and 7 bases from J, leaving 14 bases between. CDR3 in DNA: TGTGCCAGCAGTCCTAAACAGGGTGCTGGCTACACCTTC. It translates to CASSPKQGAGYTF.

The chain uses TRBV6-1 and TRBJ2-7; TRBD2 matches 10 bases. The CDR3 has 15 residues. Germline loops: CDR1 MNHNS, CDR2 SASEGT. With V trimmed by 8 bases and J by 6 bases, 13 bases remained unmatched. The DNA of the CDR3 is TGTGCCAGCGGACAAACTAGCGGGAAGTTCGGCGAGCAGTACTTC. Encoded protein: CASGQTSGKFGEQYF.

This clone was counted a few times. This chain connects TRBV29-1 to TRBJ2-5; D is unresolved. This CDR3 comprises 11 residues. Germline assignment: CDR1 SQVTM and CDR2 ANQGSEA. Trimming took off 2 bases at V and 9 bases at J, with 10 bases between the two ends. The CDR3 DNA sequence: TGCAGCGTTGAAATCACGGAGCCCCAGTACTTC. It translates to CSVEITEPQYF.

The CDR3 coding sequence is TGCGCCAGCAAGCTCTCGGCACTAGAGGCCTACGAGCAGTACTTC. It translates to CASKLSALEAYEQYF. The chain is built from TRBV5-1 and TRBJ2-7, with D maybe TRBD2 (5 bases). The CDR3 loop spans 15 amino acids. Trimming cost V 6 bases and J 2 bases, with 18 bases left between them. Germline lookup yields CDR1 SGHRS and CDR2 YFSETQ.